Described below is a single T cell receptor beta chain sequence and its context. This clone was counted between two and nine times. There is no known antigen for this receptor. Per-base qualities were not stored, and no clone one base away is much larger. Whole blood was collected in K2EDTA tubes by collaborating institutions according to the institutions' own protocols. For TCRbeta analysis, collaborator samples were shipped as frozen whole blood, as isolated PBMCs, or as DNA extracted from either sample type. There are 18 amino acids in the CDR3, from cysteine to phenylalanine inclusive. Solely the CDR3 DNA is kept, with 54 bases framed from the first base. The V end gives up 2 bases and the J end 6 bases, leaving 12 bases in the junction not matched to a gene. The germline V gene encodes CDR1 SNHLY and CDR2 FYNNEI. TCRbeta CDR3 regions were amplified from genomic DNA by means of the immunoSEQ Assay, a bias-controlled multiplex PCR. The original methods were these. Nucleated cell counts per sample were estimated from amplification of reference gene primers within the assay. To quantify the absolute abundance of each unique TCRbeta CDR3 rearrangement, sequence reads were collapsed and filtered. For each sample, productive Simpson clonality was calculated as the square root of Simpson's diversity index across productive rearrangements. The clones in this table, taken by TCRdb from immuneACCESS, are in-frame only. Not every clone is retained; where verified, under half of the shortfall comes from an unresolved V gene, and the cause of the rest is unknown. V and J calls and clone size are given by that table; D and trimming were obtained from the DNA. Present in this sample are 95,000 to 150,000 clones, around four fifths of which were seen just once. Approximately 16% of the sample belongs to the ten largest clones.

This sample stems from a study of blood T cell repertoires in COVID-19 (TCRdb year 2020). As for the study more broadly: Collaborator samples came from the United States, Italy and Spain and covered acute and convalescent phases of COVID-19. The repertoires were released in a freely available public database intended as a resource for research on the immune response to SARS-CoV-2. The dataset comprised deeply sampled blood TCRbeta repertoires from subjects exposed to, actively infected with, or recovered from COVID-19. The sample metadata nearly always contained a de-identified subject ID, COVID-19 status, age in years and sex. The material from the prospective study consisted of cDNA or gDNA derived from T cells, B-cell-depleted T cells, or PBMCs. The samples were drawn from two sources: the first 160 participants of the ongoing ImmuneRACE study, and 1,254 subjects contributed by 6 global collaborators. Where HLA class I and class II types were available, the types were taken from metadata supplied by the sample provider, not from assay-based typing.

Broader findings and caveats from the paper: The quantity of clinical and demographic metadata differed by source and by participant and was supplied without curation.

The specimen was peripheral blood. The receptor chain draws on TRBV2 and TRBJ2-1; 11 bases in the middle match TRBD2. This sequence was found in a man aged 60-69 years with active or convalescent COVID-19. The CDR3: CASSESPPTSGNFNEQFF. The sequence in DNA is TGTGCCAGCAGTGAATCCCCGCCGACTAGCGGGAATTTCAATGAGCAGTTCTTC.